This TCR beta chain was documented in a study of blood T cells in healthy people across ages. On the study more broadly: Per every two T cells, about one barcoded beta molecule was captured by template switching.

Using a J-beta primer mix together with a sample-barcoded 5' primer, a second PCR was run for roughly 6 to 11 cycles. A template-switch adaptor with 12 random nucleotides tagged each cDNA molecule. From the 5' RACE reads, TCRdb called clonotypes with MiXCR, one entry per CDR3 protein. The sample contains about 720,000 distinct CDR3 sequences, about 20% of which appear only once. Study conclusions and caveats: The study found TCR beta diversity correlated strongly with naive T cell percentage.

With respect to this clonotype: Its antigen remains unknown.

This CDR3 contains 16 residues. Germline CDR1 SEHNR, CDR2 FQNEAQ (reference sequence). The V and J ends lost 2 bases and 2 bases, in that order; junction bases with no gene match: 7. Sequenced sample: blood. This chain uses TRBV7-9 with TRBJ2-7; TRBD2 aligns across 9 bases. The clonotype was recovered from a man between 70 and 80 years old in good health. CDR3 amino acids: CASSLRIAGDTYEQYF. In DNA, the CDR3 is TGTGCCAGCAGCTTACGGATAGCGGGGGACACCTACGAGCAGTACTTC.